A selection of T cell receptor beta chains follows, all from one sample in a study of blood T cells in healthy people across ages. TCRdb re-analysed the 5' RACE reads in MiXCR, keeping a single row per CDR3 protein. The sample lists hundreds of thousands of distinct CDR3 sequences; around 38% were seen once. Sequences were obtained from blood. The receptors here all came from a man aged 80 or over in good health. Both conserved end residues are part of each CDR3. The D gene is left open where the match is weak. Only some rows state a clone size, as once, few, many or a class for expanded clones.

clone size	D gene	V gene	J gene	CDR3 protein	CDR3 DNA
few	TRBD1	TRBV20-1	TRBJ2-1	CSASTGGSYNEQFF	TGCAGTGCTAGTACAGGGGGCTCCTACAATGAGCAGTTCTTC
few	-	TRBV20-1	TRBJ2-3	CSAIIRDTQYF	TGCAGTGCTATCATCAGGGATACGCAGTATTTT
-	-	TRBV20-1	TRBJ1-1	CSARPDRRNTEAFF	TGCAGTGCTAGGCCCGACAGGAGGAACACTGAAGCTTTCTTT
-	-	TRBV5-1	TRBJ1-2	CASSTGQLNYGYTF	TGCGCCAGCAGCACCGGACAGTTAAACTATGGCTACACCTTC
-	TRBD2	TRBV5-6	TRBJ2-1	CASRVEGSGGNEQFF	TGTGCCAGCAGGGTGGAAGGTAGCGGGGGCAATGAGCAGTTCTTC
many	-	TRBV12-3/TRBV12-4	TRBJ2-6	CASSPWASGPSGANVLTF	TGTGCCAGCAGTCCATGGGCCAGCGGACCCTCTGGGGCCAACGTCCTGACTTTC
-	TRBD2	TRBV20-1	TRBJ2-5	CSAIASGGAKTQYF	TGCAGTGCTATAGCTAGCGGGGGGGCAAAGACCCAGTACTTC
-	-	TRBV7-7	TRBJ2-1	CASSPLRATQSSYNEQFF	TGTGCTAGCAGCCCGCTGCGGGCAACACAAAGCTCCTACAATGAGCAGTTCTTC
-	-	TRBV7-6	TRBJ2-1	CASSLAGTFSYNEQFF	TGTGCCAGCAGCTTAGCGGGGACATTCTCCTACAATGAGCAGTTCTTC
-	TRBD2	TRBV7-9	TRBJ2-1	CASTLTSGDNNEQFF	TGTGCCAGCACCTTGACTAGCGGGGACAACAATGAGCAGTTCTTC
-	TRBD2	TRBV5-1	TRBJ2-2	CASSSTSGLAVNTGELFF	TGCGCCAGCAGCTCAACCTCCGGACTAGCGGTGAACACCGGGGAGCTGTTTTTT
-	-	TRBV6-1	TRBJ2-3	CASSEAGQLTDTQYF	TGTGCCAGCAGTGAAGCGGGCCAGCTCACAGATACGCAGTATTTT
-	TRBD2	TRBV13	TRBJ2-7	CASIRLAGEEQYF	TGTGCCAGCATACGGCTAGCGGGAGAGGAGCAGTACTTC
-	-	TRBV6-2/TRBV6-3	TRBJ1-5	CASSSAAGGGFFSNQPQHF	TGTGCCAGCAGTTCGGCGGCTGGTGGGGGTTTTTTTAGCAATCAGCCCCAGCATTTT
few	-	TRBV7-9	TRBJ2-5	CASSLVARWDEQYF	TGTGCCAGCAGCTTAGTAGCCAGGTGGGATGAGCAGTACTTC
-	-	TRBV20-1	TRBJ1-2	CSASGGGYGHTF	TGCAGTGCTAGCGGGGGCGGCTATGGCCACACCTTC
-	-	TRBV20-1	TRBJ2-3	CSAAGQSTDTQYF	TGCAGTGCGGCTGGACAGAGCACAGATACGCAGTATTTT
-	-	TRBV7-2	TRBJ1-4	CASSFAQINEKLFF	TGTGCCAGCAGCTTCGCACAGATTAATGAAAAACTGTTTTTT
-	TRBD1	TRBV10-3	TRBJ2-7	CAISGQGMDEQYF	TGTGCCATCAGTGGACAGGGAATGGACGAGCAGTACTTC
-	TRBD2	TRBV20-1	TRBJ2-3	CSATGGRGTDTQYF	TGCAGTGCTACCGGCGGGAGGGGCACAGATACGCAGTATTTT
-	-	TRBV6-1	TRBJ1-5	CASTERGFVSPQHF	TGTGCCAGCACCGAACGGGGGTTTGTCAGCCCCCAGCATTTT
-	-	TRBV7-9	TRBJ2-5	CASSSSEQYF	TGTGCCAGCAGCTCGAGTGAGCAGTACTTC
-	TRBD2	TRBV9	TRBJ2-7	CASSVLAGGPSNEQYF	TGTGCCAGCAGCGTACTAGCGGGAGGGCCCTCGAACGAGCAGTACTTC
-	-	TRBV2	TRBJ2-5	CASSEPGRTQYF	TGTGCCAGCAGTGAACCGGGTCGGACCCAGTACTTC
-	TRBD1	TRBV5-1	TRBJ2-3	CASSSKGRQGASTDTQYF	TGCGCCAGCAGCTCAAAAGGACGGCAGGGGGCTTCCACAGATACGCAGTATTTT
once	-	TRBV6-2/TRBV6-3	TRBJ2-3	CASTERSTDTQYF	TGTGCCAGCACCGAAAGAAGCACAGATACGCAGTATTTT
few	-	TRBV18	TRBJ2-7	CASSRQGTTYEQYF	TGTGCCAGCTCCCGGCAGGGCACTACCTACGAGCAGTACTTC
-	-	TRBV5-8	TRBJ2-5	CASSLPAGALRETQYF	TGTGCCAGCAGCTTACCGGCCGGGGCCTTGCGAGAGACCCAGTACTTC
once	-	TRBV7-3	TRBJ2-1	CASSLSPAGAANEQFF	TGTGCCAGCAGCTTAAGCCCGGCGGGGGCCGCCAATGAGCAGTTCTTC
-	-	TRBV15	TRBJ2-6	CATSSPNFGSPFSGANVLTF	TGTGCCACCAGCAGCCCGAACTTTGGGTCCCCTTTCTCTGGGGCCAACGTCCTGACTTTC
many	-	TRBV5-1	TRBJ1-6	CASSQSSASPLHF	TGCGCCAGCAGCCAATCCTCTGCTTCACCCCTCCACTTT
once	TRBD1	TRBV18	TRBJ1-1	CASSRTGVGSGTEAFF	TGTGCCAGCTCAAGGACAGGGGTTGGGTCGGGCACTGAAGCTTTCTTT
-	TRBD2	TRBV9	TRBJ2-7	CASSVGLAGGRYEQYF	TGTGCCAGCAGCGTAGGACTAGCGGGAGGACGCTACGAGCAGTACTTC
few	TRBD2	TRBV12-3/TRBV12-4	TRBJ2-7	CASSLGLTSGGAYEQYF	TGTGCCAGCAGTTTAGGGTTAACTAGCGGGGGGGCCTACGAGCAGTACTTC
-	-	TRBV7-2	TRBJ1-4	CASSEGVTNEKLFF	TGTGCCAGCAGCGAGGGGGTGACTAATGAAAAACTGTTTTTT
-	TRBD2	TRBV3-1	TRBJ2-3	CASSQPAGVPDTQYF	TGTGCCAGCAGCCAACCAGCGGGGGTACCAGATACGCAGTATTTT
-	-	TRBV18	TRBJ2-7	CASSPETEGYEQYF	TGTGCCAGCTCACCAGAGACAGAGGGCTACGAGCAGTACTTC
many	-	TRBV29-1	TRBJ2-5	CSVESITAQETQYF	TGCAGCGTTGAATCGATCACAGCCCAAGAGACCCAGTACTTC
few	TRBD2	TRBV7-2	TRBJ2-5	CASSLSGGDETQYF	TGTGCCAGCAGCTTATCGGGAGGGGACGAGACCCAGTACTTC
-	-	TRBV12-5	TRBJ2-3	CASGLVRVGGNTDTQYF	TGTGCTAGTGGTTTGGTACGGGTAGGAGGGAACACAGATACGCAGTATTTT
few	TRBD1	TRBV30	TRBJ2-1	CAWSEGQAGYNEQFF	TGTGCCTGGAGTGAGGGACAGGCAGGGTACAATGAGCAGTTCTTC
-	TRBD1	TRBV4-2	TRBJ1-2	CASSQEGTGLLQGYTF	TGTGCCAGCAGCCAAGAAGGGACAGGCTTACTTCAGGGCTACACCTTC
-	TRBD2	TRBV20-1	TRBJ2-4	CSVSSGSWEQYF	TGCAGTGTGTCTAGCGGGAGCTGGGAGCAGTACTTC
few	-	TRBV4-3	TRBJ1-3	CASSQEWSGNTIYF	TGCGCCAGCAGCCAAGAGTGGTCTGGAAACACCATATATTTT
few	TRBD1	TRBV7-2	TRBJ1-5	CASSLEGQGRQPQHF	TGTGCCAGCAGCTTAGAGGGACAGGGGCGACAGCCCCAGCATTTT
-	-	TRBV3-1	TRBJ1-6	CASSQRGRKTYNSPLHF	TGTGCCAGCAGCCAAAGAGGACGAAAGACCTATAATTCACCCCTCCACTTT
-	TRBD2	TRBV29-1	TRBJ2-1	CSVETGGYNEQFF	TGCAGCGTTGAGACGGGGGGGTACAATGAGCAGTTCTTC
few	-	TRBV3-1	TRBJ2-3	CASSQGLRSTDTQYF	TGTGCCAGCAGCCAAGGATTGCGGAGCACAGATACGCAGTATTTT
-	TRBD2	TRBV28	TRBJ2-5	CAGSSGLAYTQETQYF	TGTGCCGGCAGTTCGGGACTAGCGTATACTCAAGAGACCCAGTACTTC
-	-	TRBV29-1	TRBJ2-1	CSVDRGREQFF	TGCAGCGTTGACCGAGGGCGTGAGCAGTTCTTC
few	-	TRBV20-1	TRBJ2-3	CSAEGLVGDTQYF	TGCAGTGCGGAGGGGCTAGTGGGGGATACGCAGTATTTT
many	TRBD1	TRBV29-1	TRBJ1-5	CSVGGRNQPQHF	TGCAGCGTAGGGGGCCGCAATCAGCCCCAGCATTTT
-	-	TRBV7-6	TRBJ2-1	CASSPRGSCNEQFF	TGTGCCAGCAGCCCGAGGGGCTCCTGCAATGAGCAGTTCTTC
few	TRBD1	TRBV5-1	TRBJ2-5	CASKPENRGAETQYF	TGCGCCAGCAAGCCCGAGAACAGGGGCGCGGAGACCCAGTACTTC
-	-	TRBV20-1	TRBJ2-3	CSAQGRLLTDTQYF	TGCAGTGCGCAGGGGAGGTTACTCACAGATACGCAGTATTTT
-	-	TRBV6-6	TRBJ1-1	CASSKQETNTEAFF	TGTGCCAGCAGTAAACAGGAAACGAACACTGAAGCTTTCTTT
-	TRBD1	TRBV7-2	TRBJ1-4	CASRERTGGNEKLFF	TGTGCCAGCAGGGAAAGGACAGGGGGTAATGAAAAACTGTTTTTT
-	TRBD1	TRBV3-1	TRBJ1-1	CASSPAGGSSEAFF	TGTGCCAGCAGCCCGGCAGGGGGGTCATCTGAAGCTTTCTTT